The 11 T cell receptor beta chains below come from one sample, sequenced in a study of blood T cell repertoires in COVID-19. Generated by immunoSEQ multiplex PCR, the TCRdb table keeps only in-frame clones and is missing some. The table lists some 180,000 clones, 75% to 90% of them singletons. The sample comprised peripheral blood. All receptors derive from a woman in her sixties or seventies with acute or convalescent COVID-19.

This chain connects TRBV11-3 to TRBJ1-5; D unclear. The germline gives CDR1 SGHNT, CDR2 YENEEA. V was cut by 5 bases and J by 5 bases, with 7 bases left in between. CDR3 length: 12 amino acids. CDR3 in amino acids: CASSPSYQPQHF. The CDR3 DNA follows: TGTGCCAGCAGCCCGAGTTATCAGCCCCAGCATTTT.

The chain employs TRBV6-5 and TRBJ2-2; the match to TRBD2 covers 10 bases. V was clipped by 6 bases and J by 6 bases; unmatched bases: 7. From germline, CDR1 is MNHEY and CDR2 SVGAGI. There are 15 residues in the CDR3. The CDR3 sequence: CASSIAGGLPGELFF. CDR3 nucleotide sequence: TGTGCCAGCAGCATAGCGGGAGGTCTCCCCGGGGAGCTGTTTTTT.

The chain couples TRBV9 to TRBJ2-7; 9 nucleotides align to TRBD2. The CDR3 sequence is 14 residues long. V gave up 3 bases and J gave up 5 bases; unmatched junction bases: 6. The germline V gene encodes CDR1 SGDLS and CDR2 YYNGEE. The CDR3 is CASSDSGRTHEQYF. CDR3 nucleotide sequence: TGTGCCAGCAGCGATAGCGGGAGAACCCACGAGCAGTACTTC.

The gene calls are TRBV6-5 and TRBJ2-6, with D possibly matching TRBD1 (5 bases). Between the trimmed V and J ends, which lost 8 bases and 4 bases, there was a span of 9 bases. The CDR3 runs 13 residues. Germline CDR1 reads MNHEY; CDR2 reads SVGAGI. CDR3 sequence: CASAGSGANVLTF. For the CDR3, the DNA is TGTGCCAGCGCAGGGTCAGGGGCCAACGTCCTGACTTTC.

The V call is TRBV7-9, the J call TRBJ1-2, with 7 bases fitting TRBD1. Trimming removed 10 bases from V and 4 bases from J; junction bases left unmatched: 15. Germline CDR1 and CDR2: SEHNR and FQNEAQ (reference sequence). There are 15 residues in the CDR3. CDR3 residues: CATLGQWRGSYGYTF. CDR3 DNA sequence: TGTGCCACCCTGGGACAGTGGAGGGGAAGCTATGGCTACACCTTC.

The V and J genes are TRBV3-1 (or the pseudogene TRBV3-2) and TRBJ2-5, with 11 nucleotides matching TRBD2. The CDR3 loop spans 15 amino acids. CDR1 LGHDT and CDR2 YNNKEL come from the germline V gene (reference sequence). The trim removed 5 bases at V and 4 bases at J, leaving 6 bases unmatched. The CDR3 sequence: CASSASSGRSETQYF. The CDR3 DNA sequence: TGTGCCAGCAGCGCCTCTAGCGGGAGGTCAGAGACCCAGTACTTC.

This chain uses TRBV30 with TRBJ1-1; no definite D call. The CDR3 spans 14 residues. Trimming pared 4 bases from V and 1 base from J, leaving 13 bases between. Germline V gene lookup returns CDR1 GTSNPN and CDR2 SVGIG (reference sequence). The CDR3: CAWNRALQNTEAFF. CDR3 bases: TGTGCCTGGAACAGAGCCCTACAGAACACTGAAGCTTTCTTT.

Turning to this clone: The same CDR3 can be traced to other DNA sequences in this sample. The gene calls are TRBV19 and TRBJ1-5, with unresolved D. V gave up 0 bases and J gave up 4 bases, with 7 bases separating them. Germline V gene data show CDR1 as LNHDA and CDR2 as SQIVND (reference sequence). The CDR3 is 14 amino acids. The CDR3 spells CASSIEGRNQPQHF. CDR3 DNA: TGTGCCAGTAGTATAGAGGGCCGGAATCAGCCCCAGCATTTT.

The chain joins TRBV6-5 to TRBJ1-6, with 7 positions matching TRBD1. The CDR3 has 14 amino acids. Per germline, CDR1 MNHEY and CDR2 SVGAGI. J gave up 7 bases and V 7 bases, and 7 bases lay outside the gene matches. This chain's CDR3 is CASTYRGGNSPLHF. CDR3 sequence (DNA): TGTGCCAGCACCTACAGGGGAGGCAATTCACCCCTCCACTTT.

V is TRBV30 and J is TRBJ2-5; unclear D gene. The germline V and J ends were trimmed by 0 bases and 2 bases, with 7 bases remaining between them. Germline V CDR1 and CDR2: GTSNPN, SVGIG (reference sequence). The CDR3 totals 13 residues. CDR3 region: CAWSVPGQETQYF. The CDR3 coding sequence is TGTGCCTGGAGTGTACCAGGACAAGAGACCCAGTACTTC.

This sequence joins TRBV29-1 and TRBJ2-1, with D tentatively TRBD2 (6 bases). The CDR3 contains 15 residues. V lost 4 bases and J 2 bases, leaving 15 bases between the germline ends. Germline CDR1 SQVTM, CDR2 ANQGSEA. In DNA form, the CDR3 reads TGCAGCGTTGGGCGAGCGGGCCGTCCCTACAATGAGCAGTTCTTC. This encodes CSVGRAGRPYNEQFF.